This TCR beta chain was retrieved from a study of OX40 agonist ivuxolimab in advanced cancers. Overall study findings and caveats: More expanded clones were found, on average, in CD8+ than in CD4+ T cells.

The CDR3 extends over 15 amino acids. The V gene end was trimmed by 3 bases and the J gene end by 5 bases; junction bases not matched to a gene: 4. Germline CDR1 and CDR2: KGHSH and LQKENI. A note on this clone: The antigen is unknown.

Generated by immunoSEQ multiplex PCR, the TCRdb table keeps only in-frame clones and is missing some. The sample contains under 100,000 clones, 90% to 95% of which appear only once. The TCR sequence derives from an adult with an advanced solid tumor such as melanoma, head and neck, liver or kidney cancer. The sample here was CD4+ or CD8+ T cells sorted from blood, taken in a trial of the OX40 agonist ivuxolimab. The rearrangement links TRBV18 to TRBJ2-7; 13 bases line up with TRBD2. The CDR3 DNA follows: TGTGCCAGCTCACCGGGACTAGCGGGACTCGACGAGCAGTACTTC. This gives the protein CASSPGLAGLDEQYF.